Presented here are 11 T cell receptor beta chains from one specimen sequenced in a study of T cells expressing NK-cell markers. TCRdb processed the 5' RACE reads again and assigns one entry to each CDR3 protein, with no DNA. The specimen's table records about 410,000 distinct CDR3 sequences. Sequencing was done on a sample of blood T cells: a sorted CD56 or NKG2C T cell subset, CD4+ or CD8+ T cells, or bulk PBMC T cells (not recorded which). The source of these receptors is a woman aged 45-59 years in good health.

The CDR3 sequence is CSVDGWAGVVQETQYF. This chain joins TRBV29-1 and TRBJ2-5; TCRdb indicates TRBD2, and absent DNA this call remains unverified. CDR1 SQVTM and CDR2 ANQGSEA come from the germline V gene. This CDR3 is built from 16 residues.

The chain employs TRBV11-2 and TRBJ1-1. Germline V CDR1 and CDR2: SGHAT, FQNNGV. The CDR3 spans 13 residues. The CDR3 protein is CASSLEGVTEAFF.

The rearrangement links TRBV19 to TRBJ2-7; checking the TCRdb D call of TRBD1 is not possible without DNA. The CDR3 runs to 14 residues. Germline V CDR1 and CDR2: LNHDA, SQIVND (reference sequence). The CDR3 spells CASSIQGFSYEQYF.

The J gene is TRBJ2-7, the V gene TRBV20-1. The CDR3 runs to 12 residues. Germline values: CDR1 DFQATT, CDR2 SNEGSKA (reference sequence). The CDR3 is CSARDMGNEQYF.

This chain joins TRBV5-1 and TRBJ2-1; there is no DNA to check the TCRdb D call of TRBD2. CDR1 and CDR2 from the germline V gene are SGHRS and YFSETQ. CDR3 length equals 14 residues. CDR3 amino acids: CASSSRTSSGEQFF.

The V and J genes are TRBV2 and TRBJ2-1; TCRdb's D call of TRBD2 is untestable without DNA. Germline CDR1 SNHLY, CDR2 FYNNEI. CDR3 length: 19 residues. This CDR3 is CASSGVGLAGGVRYNEQFF.

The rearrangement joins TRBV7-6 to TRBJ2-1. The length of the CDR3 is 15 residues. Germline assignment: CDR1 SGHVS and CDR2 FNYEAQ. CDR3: CASSLVSGLYNEQFF.

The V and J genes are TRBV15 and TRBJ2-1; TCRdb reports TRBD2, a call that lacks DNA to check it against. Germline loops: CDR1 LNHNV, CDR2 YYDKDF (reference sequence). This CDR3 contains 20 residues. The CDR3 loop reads CATSRSSDPLLAGGPGEQFF.

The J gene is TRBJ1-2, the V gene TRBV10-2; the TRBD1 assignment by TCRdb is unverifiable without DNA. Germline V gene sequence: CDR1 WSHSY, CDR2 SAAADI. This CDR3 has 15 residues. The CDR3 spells CASRRRDRRGYGYTF.

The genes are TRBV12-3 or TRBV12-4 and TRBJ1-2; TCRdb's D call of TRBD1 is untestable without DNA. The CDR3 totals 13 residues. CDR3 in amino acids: CASSFQDSDGYTF.

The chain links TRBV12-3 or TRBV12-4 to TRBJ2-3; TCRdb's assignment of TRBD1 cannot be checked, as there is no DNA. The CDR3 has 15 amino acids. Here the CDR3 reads CASSRSGLASHTQYF.